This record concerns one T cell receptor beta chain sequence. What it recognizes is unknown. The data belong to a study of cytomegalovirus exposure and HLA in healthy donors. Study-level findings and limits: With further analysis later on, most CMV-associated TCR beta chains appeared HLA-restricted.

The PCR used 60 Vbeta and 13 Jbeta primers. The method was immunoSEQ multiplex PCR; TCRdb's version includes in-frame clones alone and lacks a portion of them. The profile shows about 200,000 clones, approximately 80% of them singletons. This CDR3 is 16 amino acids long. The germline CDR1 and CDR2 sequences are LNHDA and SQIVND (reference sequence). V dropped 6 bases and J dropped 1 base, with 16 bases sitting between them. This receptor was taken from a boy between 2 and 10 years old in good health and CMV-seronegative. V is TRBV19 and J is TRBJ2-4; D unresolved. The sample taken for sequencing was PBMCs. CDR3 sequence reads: CASSPGRVMAKNIQYF. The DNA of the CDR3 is TGTGCCAGTAGCCCCGGCCGGGTTATGGCCAAAAACATTCAGTACTTC.